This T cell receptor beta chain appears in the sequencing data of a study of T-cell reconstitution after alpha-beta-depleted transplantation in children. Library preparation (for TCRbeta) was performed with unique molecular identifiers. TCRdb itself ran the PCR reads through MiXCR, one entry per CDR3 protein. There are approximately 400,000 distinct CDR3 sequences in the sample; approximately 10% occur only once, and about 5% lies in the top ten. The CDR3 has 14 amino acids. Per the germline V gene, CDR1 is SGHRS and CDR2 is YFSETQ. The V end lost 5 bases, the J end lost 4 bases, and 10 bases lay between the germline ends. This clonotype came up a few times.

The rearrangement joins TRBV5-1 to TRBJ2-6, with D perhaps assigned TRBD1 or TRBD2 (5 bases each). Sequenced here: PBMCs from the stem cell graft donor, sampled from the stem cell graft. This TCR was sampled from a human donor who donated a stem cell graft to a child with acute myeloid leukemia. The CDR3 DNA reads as TGCGCCAGCAGTGGGACCCTCGGGGCCAACGTCCTGACTTTC. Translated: CASSGTLGANVLTF.